The T cell receptor beta chain described here comes from a study of Ad26.COV2.S vaccination and SARS-CoV-2 variants. Study at large: It was the COV1001 Ad26.COV2.S trial arm that included the donor. Once or twice, 56 days apart, Ad26.COV2.S was delivered intramuscularly. General observations from the study: Reportedly, spike-specific CD8+ and CD4+ T cell responses achieved substantial breadth once vaccination had taken place. Measurement of non-spike TCR breadth gave similar results in vaccine and placebo recipients.

CDR3 length: 13 residues. The ends were cut back, 2 bases at V and 6 bases at J, with 10 bases in the middle. Germline V gene data show CDR1 as MNHNS and CDR2 as SASEGT. Stated treatment: 15 to 20 received Ad26.COV2.S at low or high dose, single or two shots; several received placebo; per-sample allocation not given. Sampling happened 63 days after the first vaccine or placebo injection. Profiling relied on immunoSEQ multiplex PCR, and the TCRdb table lists in-frame clones only, not all of them. The sample lists some 370,000 clones, 83% occurring once. In this sample, this clone turned up a few times. Its antigen is unidentified.

This specimen was peripheral blood, taken in a trial of Ad26.COV2.S vaccine versus placebo. This TCR came from a person aged 18-60 years who received the Ad26.COV2.S COVID-19 vaccine or a placebo. The J gene is TRBJ2-5, the V gene TRBV6-1; a weak D match, TRBD2 (6 bases). CDR3 residues: CASSEFGSKTQYF. CDR3 DNA sequence: TGTGCCAGCAGTGAATTCGGGAGTAAGACCCAGTACTTC.